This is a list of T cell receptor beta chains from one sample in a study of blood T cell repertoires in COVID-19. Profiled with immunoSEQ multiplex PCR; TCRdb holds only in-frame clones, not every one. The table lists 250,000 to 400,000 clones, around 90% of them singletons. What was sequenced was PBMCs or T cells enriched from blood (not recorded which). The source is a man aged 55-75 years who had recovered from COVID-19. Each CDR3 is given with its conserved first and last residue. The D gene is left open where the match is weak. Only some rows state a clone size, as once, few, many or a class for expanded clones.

TGTGCCAGCAGCTTAACGGGATCCCAGGGGGAGACCCAGTACTTC CASSLTGSQGETQYF TRBJ2-5 15 NA NA TRBV7-3
TGTGCCAGTTACAGCTACGCTAACTATGGCTACACCTTC CASYSYANYGYTF TRBJ1-2 13 NA once TRBV19
TGTGCCAGTAGTACCGGACTAGCGGGAGCCGAGACCCAGTACTTC CASSTGLAGAETQYF TRBJ2-5 15 TRBD2 once TRBV19
TGTGCCAGCAGTTTCCAGTATTCGAACACTGAAGCTTTCTTT CASSFQYSNTEAFF TRBJ1-1 14 NA NA TRBV27
TGTGCCAGCAGGGACAGGGGGGAGCTGTTTTTT CASRDRGELFF TRBJ2-2 11 TRBD1 NA TRBV6-5
TGTGCCAGCAGCCCCGGAGGGACAGCAGCAACTAATGAAAAACTGTTTTTT CASSPGGTAATNEKLFF TRBJ1-4 17 TRBD1 few TRBV5-6
TGTGCCAGCAGTTTAATCAGGGGGCGAGAGACCCAGTACTTC CASSLIRGRETQYF TRBJ2-5 14 TRBD1 NA TRBV28
TGTGCCAGAAGCTGGAGCCTGACAGGGCTCTCCTACGAGCAGTACTTC CARSWSLTGLSYEQYF TRBJ2-7 16 TRBD1 NA TRBV5-3
TGCAGCGTTTTAGACTCTGGAAACACCATATATTTT CSVLDSGNTIYF TRBJ1-3 12 NA NA TRBV29-1
TGTGCCAGCAGTTACTCGACGGCTAGCGGGCTGGGGAAGCAGTTCTTC CASSYSTASGLGKQFF TRBJ2-1 16 TRBD2 NA TRBV6-5
TGTGCCAGCAGTTCCGGGGACTTTCATTACCAAGAGACCCAGTACTTC CASSSGDFHYQETQYF TRBJ2-5 16 NA NA TRBV11-2
TGTGCCAGCTCACGGGCGGGCCAAGAGACCCAGTACTTC CASSRAGQETQYF TRBJ2-5 13 NA NA TRBV18
TGTGCCACCAGTGATGCCGGGACACACTTAGGCACAGATACGCAGTATTTT CATSDAGTHLGTDTQYF TRBJ2-3 17 NA once TRBV24-1
TGTGCCAGCAGTTCCGGGAGCGGTTACGAGCAGTACTTC CASSSGSGYEQYF TRBJ2-7 13 NA NA TRBV28
TGCGCCAGCAGCGTGCTAGCTGAGAGGGTAGATACGCAGTATTTT CASSVLAERVDTQYF TRBJ2-3 15 NA NA TRBV5-1
TGTGCCTGGAGTGACCGGGCAGATACGCAGTATTTT CAWSDRADTQYF TRBJ2-3 12 NA NA TRBV30
TGTGCCAGCAGCCCAAGGACAGCTAACACCGGGGAGCTGTTTTTT CASSPRTANTGELFF TRBJ2-2 15 NA NA TRBV3-1/TRBV3-2
TGTGCCAGCTCACTCTCGAGGGGACAACTGACGGCCCAGCATTTT CASSLSRGQLTAQHF TRBJ1-5 15 NA NA TRBV18
TGTGCCAGCAGGCCCTGGGACAACCCGAACACTGAAGCTTTCTTT CASRPWDNPNTEAFF TRBJ1-1 15 NA NA TRBV7-9
TGTGCCAGCAGCCTCGACGGGACAGCTTCTAACTATGGCTACACCTTC CASSLDGTASNYGYTF TRBJ1-2 16 TRBD1 NA TRBV7-2
TGCGCCAGCAGTGGCGGACAGGCGGGTTACAATGAGCAGTTCTTC CASSGGQAGYNEQFF TRBJ2-1 15 TRBD1 NA TRBV10-1
TGTGCCAGCAGCTTGGCTTCAGGAACTGGAAACACCATATATTTT CASSLASGTGNTIYF TRBJ1-3 15 NA NA TRBV5-5
TGTGCCACCAGCAGTTTGGGACAGGGACTGGGGCCCCTCCACTTT CATSSLGQGLGPLHF TRBJ1-6 15 TRBD1 few TRBV15
TGCGCCAGCAGCTTGGGAGTAGCGGGAAACACCGGGGAGCTGTTTTTT CASSLGVAGNTGELFF TRBJ2-2 16 TRBD2 NA TRBV5-1
TGCGCCAGCAGTCCCGGAAGGGGGGGAGAGCAGTACTTC CASSPGRGGEQYF TRBJ2-7 13 NA NA TRBV10-1
TGTGCCAGCAGTGTAAGCGGGTACACAGATACGCAGTATTTT CASSVSGYTDTQYF TRBJ2-3 14 NA NA TRBV6-2/TRBV6-3
TGTGCCAGTAGTATTAGTAGGGGCGGCGGCACTGAAGCTTTCTTT CASSISRGGGTEAFF TRBJ1-1 15 NA NA TRBV19
TGTGCCAGCAGCTTAGCTAGCAGCTACGAGCAGTACTTC CASSLASSYEQYF TRBJ2-7 13 NA few TRBV13
TGTGCTAGTGGTTTGGTACAATCTCCATCGTCAGATGGCTACACCTTC CASGLVQSPSSDGYTF TRBJ1-2 16 NA once TRBV12-5
TGTGCCAGCAGTTCCAGAGGGGGCTACACCTTC CASSSRGGYTF TRBJ1-2 11 NA NA TRBV28
TGTGCCAGTAGTCACCCCCTCCGGGACAGGAACAATGAGCAGTTCTTC CASSHPLRDRNNEQFF TRBJ2-1 16 TRBD1 NA TRBV19
TGTGCCGTGACTAGCGGATTGACCTACAATGAGCAGTTCTTC CAVTSGLTYNEQFF TRBJ2-1 14 TRBD2 NA TRBV5-4
TGTGCCTGGAGTACCGGACTAGCGGCCTGGTCCTACGAGCAGTACTTC CAWSTGLAAWSYEQYF TRBJ2-7 16 TRBD2 NA TRBV30
TGTGCCAGCAGTCCTCGACAGGGCTCCTACAATGAGCAGTTCTTC CASSPRQGSYNEQFF TRBJ2-1 15 TRBD1 NA TRBV27
TGCGCCAGCAGCTCGGGACAGCAAAATTCACCCCTCCACTTT CASSSGQQNSPLHF TRBJ1-6 14 TRBD1 NA TRBV5-1
TGTGCCAGCAGTTCCGTAGGACAGGGGGATGGAGGTGGAAAACTGTTTTTT CASSSVGQGDGGGKLFF TRBJ1-4 17 TRBD1 NA TRBV28
TGTGCCAGCAGTTTAGAAGCCAGGGTTAGAGAAGCTTTCTTT CASSLEARVREAFF TRBJ1-1 14 NA NA TRBV28
TGTGCCGCCCACAGTTACAATGAGCAGTTCTTC CAAHSYNEQFF TRBJ2-1 11 NA NA TRBV6-5
TGTGCCAGCAGTGTACGCCTGTGGACAGGGGGTAATGAAAAACTGTTTTTT CASSVRLWTGGNEKLFF TRBJ1-4 17 TRBD1 NA TRBV6-1
TGTGCCAGCAGATTGGGGACAGGGGAGTCTGGCTACACCTTC CASRLGTGESGYTF TRBJ1-2 14 TRBD1 NA TRBV27
TGTGCCAGCAGTGTGGGGGCCTCCTATGGCTACACCTTC CASSVGASYGYTF TRBJ1-2 13 NA NA TRBV25-1
TGTGCCAGCAGCTCACTACCCTCTAGCGGGAGGGCCGGGGCAGATACGCAGTATTTT CASSSLPSSGRAGADTQYF TRBJ2-3 19 TRBD2 once TRBV11-2
TGTGCCAGCAGTACTTTGGGACAGGCGTTACGTGGGCAGTACTTC CASSTLGQALRGQYF TRBJ2-7 15 TRBD1 NA TRBV6-5
TGCGCCAGCAGCTTGGTCGCCGGTCGTCCCAGCACAGATACGCAGTATTTT CASSLVAGRPSTDTQYF TRBJ2-3 17 NA NA TRBV5-1
TGTGCCACCAGTGATTTTCCTAGCGGCTCCACAGATACGCAGTATTTT CATSDFPSGSTDTQYF TRBJ2-3 16 TRBD2 NA TRBV24-1
TGTGCCAGCAGTGGAAGGAGGGGGGGCATCAGGGGCAACGAGCAGTACTTC CASSGRRGGIRGNEQYF TRBJ2-7 17 NA NA TRBV25-1
TGTGCCAGCAGTCCCGGGACAGGGGGCGACACCGGGGAGCTGTTTTTT CASSPGTGGDTGELFF TRBJ2-2 16 TRBD1 NA TRBV5-4
TGTGCCAGCAGTTACGGGGCTACATATGAAAAACTGTTTTTT CASSYGATYEKLFF TRBJ1-4 14 NA NA TRBV6-2/TRBV6-3